This TCR beta chain was recorded in a study of HIV-infected patients and healthy controls. TCRdb re-analysed the 5' RACE reads in MiXCR, keeping a single row per CDR3 protein. The table lists around 62,000 distinct CDR3 sequences, about 19% of them singletons. CDR1 and CDR2 (germline): MNHNY, SVGAGI (reference sequence). V lost 2 bases to trimming and J lost 4 bases; unmatched junction nucleotides: 13. The CDR3 sequence is 18 residues long. This rearrangement joins TRBV6-6 to TRBJ1-5; 8 bases are shared with TRBD1. Sequenced: CD4+ T cells from blood. The receptor was isolated from a human donor in good health. In DNA form, the CDR3 reads TGTGCCAGCAGTTACGAACGACCCGGACAGGGTCGGAATCAGCCCCAGCATTTT. Protein sequence: CASSYERPGQGRNQPQHF.